This T cell receptor beta chain is from a study of breast tumors, draining lymph nodes, adjacent tissues (dated by TCRdb to 2016 to 2017). With respect to the entire study: The study compared TCR beta repertoires across tumor, adjacent nontumor tissue and axillary lymph nodes from breast cancer patients. The study aimed to assess the relationships and possible T-cell exchange between tumor, surrounding tissue and draining lymph node repertoires in human breast cancer. Study-wide findings and limitations: In luminal-like breast cancer, tumor and nontumor tissue repertoires resembled each other significantly more than in basal-like breast cancer. The data were considered consistent with most tumor T cells being derived from the lymph node and subsequently expanding within tumor tissue. The study presented the conclusion that tumor T cells originate in lymph nodes as consistent with a hypothesis, not as something directly demonstrated. Tumors showed preferential V and J gene usage, and their T-cell repertoire diversity fell below that of lymph nodes yet above that of nontumor tissue.

Instrument on record: Illumina HiSeq 2000. TCR beta chain libraries were generated by multiplex PCR amplification. The amplified TCR beta chain products were analyzed by high-throughput sequencing. The public reads were run again by TCRdb, first through fastp at Q25 and then through MiXCR, and only productive beta chains were kept. CDR3 protein sequences are deduplicated, and each keeps its most common genes and DNA. Recorded for this sample are under 80,000 distinct CDR3 sequences; less than 45% of them occurred a single time. About 8.4% of the sample is held by the ten biggest clonotypes. The germline V gene (reference sequence) provides CDR1 DFQATT and CDR2 SNEGSKA. The CDR3 has 14 amino acids, counting the end cysteine and phenylalanine. This entry keeps only the CDR3 DNA: 42 bases, framed from base 1. The germline V and J ends show losses of 2 bases and 9 bases respectively, and no gene match explains 8 bases of the junction.

This clonotype was found a few times. The antigen it binds to is not known. The sample holds no much larger clone one base away, and base qualities are not on file. This receptor was obtained from a female donor with breast cancer. Some clones in this sample may be carry-over from other donors' samples. The rearrangement joined TRBV20-1 to TRBJ2-3, and TRBD2 matches 10 of the central bases. The sequencing sample was made of breast tumor tissue. The CDR3 protein sequence reads: CSARIAGGASTQYF. The bases are TGCAGTGCTAGAATAGCGGGGGGAGCAAGCACGCAGTATTTT.